A single sample is the source of the 28 T cell receptor beta chains below, sequenced in a study of CD8 T cells in Susac syndrome. With random hexamers, reverse transcription was performed on about 0.45 to 1 ug of RNA. One entry per CDR3 protein results from TCRdb running MiXCR on the immunoSEQ multiplex PCR reads. This repertoire shows about 190,000 distinct CDR3 sequences, around 93% found once; its top ten account for approximately 0.16%. The sample was CD8+ T cells from PBMCs. Receptors were obtained from a human donor with Susac syndrome.

The chain recombines TRBV20-1 with TRBJ2-7; unclear D gene. V was cut by 0 bases and J by 2 bases, with 14 bases left in between. The CDR3 is made up of 15 amino acids. Per germline, CDR1 DFQATT and CDR2 SNEGSKA (reference sequence). The CDR3 nucleotides are TGCAGTGCTAGAGATTTTAAGCACAGACCCTACGAGCAGTACTTC. The encoded protein is CSARDFKHRPYEQYF.

The V call is TRBV2, the J call TRBJ2-7, with 7 bases matching TRBD1. J gave up 1 base and V 7 bases, and 4 bases lay outside the gene matches. CDR1 and CDR2 from the germline V gene are SNHLY and FYNNEI. This CDR3 is built from 13 residues. This CDR3 is CASTETGSYEQYF. The CDR3 bases are TGTGCCAGCACCGAGACAGGGTCCTACGAGCAGTACTTC.

V gene TRBV7-3 combines with J gene TRBJ2-1; D is unclear. V was clipped by 6 bases and J by 5 bases, with 11 bases between them. The CDR3 runs to 13 residues. CDR1 is SGHTA, CDR2 FQGTGA, per germline. DNA of the CDR3: TGTGCCAGCAGGGCCGCCGGAGACAATGAGCAGTTCTTC. Its translation: CASRAAGDNEQFF.

The rearrangement uses TRBV7-9 and TRBJ1-2; maybe TRBD1 (5 bases). Looked up from germline, CDR1 is SEHNR and CDR2 is FQNEAQ (reference sequence). V was trimmed by 2 bases and J by 4 bases, leaving 8 bases between them. The CDR3 totals 13 residues. CDR3 coding DNA: TGTGCCAGCAGCTTAAGGACAATCTATGGCTACACCTTC. It encodes CASSLRTIYGYTF.

The CDR3 DNA sequence: TGTGCCAGCAGCGTAGGGGGACTAGCCTCGTTCTACGAGCAGTACTTC. Encoded protein: CASSVGGLASFYEQYF. This chain joins TRBV9 and TRBJ2-7, with TRBD2 matching 9 bases. Germline CDR1 and CDR2: SGDLS and YYNGEE. V trimming: 0 bases; J trimming: 3 bases; junction bases outside the gene matches: 7. The CDR3 runs 16 residues.

The J gene is TRBJ2-2, the V gene TRBV6-5; D might be TRBD2 (6 bases). Germline V gene sequence: CDR1 MNHEY, CDR2 SVGAGI. CDR3 length: 14 residues. Between the trimmed V and J ends, which lost 2 bases and 6 bases, there was a span of 10 bases. The CDR3 region is CASSYGGTAGELFF. DNA of the CDR3: TGTGCCAGCAGTTACGGGGGGACTGCCGGGGAGCTGTTTTTT.

J is TRBJ2-1 and V is TRBV9; perhaps TRBD1 as D (5 bases). The germline CDR1 and CDR2 sequences are SGDLS and YYNGEE. The CDR3 loop spans 16 amino acids. V lost 0 bases and J 0 bases, leaving 10 bases between the germline ends. The CDR3 protein is CASSVGGQNSYNEQFF. As DNA, the CDR3 is TGTGCCAGCAGCGTAGGAGGACAAAACTCCTACAATGAGCAGTTCTTC.

The V gene is TRBV15, the J gene TRBJ2-5; the D gene is possibly TRBD2 (6 bases). The V end was cut by 1 base, the J end by 9 bases, with 9 bases between. Germline values: CDR1 LNHNV, CDR2 YYDKDF (reference sequence). CDR3 length: 12 residues. The CDR3 region has the DNA TGTGCCACCAGCAGAGTGGAGGGTGCCCAGTACTTC. It yields the protein CATSRVEGAQYF.

This chain joins TRBV12-3 or TRBV12-4 and TRBJ2-5; 7 bases match TRBD1. V trimming: 5 bases; J trimming: 2 bases; junction bases outside the gene matches: 8. The CDR3 has 15 residues. In DNA, the CDR3 is TGTGCCAGCAGTAGGACAGGCGCACAGCAAGAGACCCAGTACTTC. Protein product: CASSRTGAQQETQYF.

The chain carries TRBV2 and TRBJ2-5; no definite D call. The CDR3 is made up of 14 amino acids. Germline V gives CDR1 SNHLY, CDR2 FYNNEI. V was trimmed by 7 bases and J by 2 bases, leaving 14 bases between them. The DNA of the CDR3 is TGTGCCAGCATCCCCGATTTTGGTCAAGAGACCCAGTACTTC. It encodes CASIPDFGQETQYF.

V is TRBV6-5 and J is TRBJ2-1; 9 bases line up with TRBD2. CDR3 length: 17 residues. Per germline, CDR1 MNHEY and CDR2 SVGAGI. V was clipped by 0 bases and J by 4 bases; unmatched bases: 7. CDR3 sequence reads: CASSYSLAGGWYNEQFF. CDR3 DNA sequence: TGTGCCAGCAGTTACTCGCTGGCGGGGGGGTGGTACAATGAGCAGTTCTTC.

The chain combines TRBV19 with TRBJ1-6; D gene unclear. V lost 2 bases, J lost 4 bases, and 15 bases lay in between. This CDR3 has 17 amino acids. CDR1 LNHDA and CDR2 SQIVND come from the germline V gene (reference sequence). The CDR3 DNA sequence: TGTGCCAGTAGTATATTCGCGGAACCCATTTATAATTCACCCCTCCACTTT. Translating gives CASSIFAEPIYNSPLHF.

The V gene is TRBV25-1, the J gene TRBJ1-1; D is undetermined. Germline lookup yields CDR1 MGHDK and CDR2 SYGVNS. The CDR3 is made up of 15 amino acids. The V end was cut by 3 bases, the J end by 0 bases, with 11 bases between. CDR3 sequence: CASSDPKQVNTEAFF. In nucleotides, the CDR3 is TGTGCCAGCAGTGATCCGAAACAAGTGAACACTGAAGCTTTCTTT.

V is TRBV5-1 and J is TRBJ2-1; D possibly corresponds to TRBD2 (5 bases). V lost 2 bases, J lost 8 bases, and 14 bases lay in between. This CDR3 spans 14 amino acids. CDR1 and CDR2 (germline): SGHRS, YFSETQ. CDR3 sequence: CASSFGGSIDEQFF. The CDR3 bases are TGCGCCAGCAGCTTTGGTGGGAGTATCGATGAGCAGTTCTTC.

The chain employs TRBV4-1 and TRBJ2-6; no reliable D call. Trimming took off 4 bases at V and 0 bases at J, with 10 bases between the two ends. Germline-derived CDR1 and CDR2 are MGHRA and YSYEKL. This CDR3 has 16 residues. The CDR3 is CASSPSASSGANVLTF. The CDR3 nucleotides read TGCGCCAGCAGCCCGTCTGCCAGCTCTGGGGCCAACGTCCTGACTTTC.

CDR3: CASSFPDTNTGELFF. In nucleotides, the CDR3 is TGTGCCAGCAGTTTCCCGGATACGAACACCGGGGAGCTGTTTTTT. V gene TRBV12-3 or TRBV12-4 combines with J gene TRBJ2-2; D not resolved. V lost 3 bases to trimming and J lost 0 bases, with 8 bases between them. CDR3 length: 15 amino acids.

The rearrangement uses TRBV12-3 or TRBV12-4 and TRBJ1-2; TRBD1 aligns across 8 bases. The J segment lost 0 bases and the V segment lost 8 bases, leaving 11 bases of the junction unmatched. This CDR3 spans 16 amino acids. In nucleotides, the CDR3 is TGTGCCAGCGATGGACAGGGAACAAATGCTAACTATGGCTACACCTTC. Protein: CASDGQGTNANYGYTF.

The chain couples TRBV24-1 to TRBJ2-5, with 12 bases fitting TRBD2. The CDR3 runs 16 residues. The V and J ends lost 5 bases and 4 bases, in that order; junction bases with no gene match: 7. The germline V gene has CDR1 KGHDR and CDR2 SFDVKD. The CDR3 protein is CATSVLAGGFRETQYF. For the CDR3, the DNA is TGTGCCACCAGTGTTCTAGCGGGGGGGTTCAGAGAGACCCAGTACTTC.

The chain combines TRBV5-1 with TRBJ2-5, with D possibly matching TRBD1 (6 bases). Germline V gives CDR1 SGHRS, CDR2 YFSETQ. This CDR3 region has 17 residues. V was cut by 0 bases and J by 5 bases, with 20 bases left in between. The CDR3 DNA reads as TGCGCCAGCAGCTTGGAGGTTGGGGGTCAGGGGCACGAGACCCAGTACTTC. This sequence encodes CASSLEVGGQGHETQYF.

This chain connects TRBV30 to TRBJ1-2; unclear D gene. Trimming shortened V by 0 bases and J by 0 bases, and 8 bases separated the two germline ends. From germline, CDR1 is GTSNPN and CDR2 SVGIG (reference sequence). The CDR3 has 14 residues. The CDR3 sequence is CAWSVTGSNYGYTF. The CDR3 bases are TGTGCCTGGAGTGTAACTGGGTCTAACTATGGCTACACCTTC. The full variable domain, its missing parts supplied by reference TRBV30 and TRBJ1-2, is SQTIHQWPATLVQPVGSPLSLECTVEGTSNPNLYWYRQAAGRGLQLLFYSVGIGQISSEVPQNLSASRPQDRQFILSSKKLLLSDSGFYLCAWSVTGSNYGYTFGSGTRLTVV.

This chain uses TRBV12-3 or TRBV12-4 with TRBJ1-2, with 7 bases lining up with TRBD1. The CDR3 runs 14 residues. V was clipped by 4 bases and J by 3 bases; unmatched bases: 5. DNA for the CDR3: TGTGCCAGCAGTTCGACAGGGCTCGACTATGGCTACACCTTC. Encoded protein: CASSSTGLDYGYTF.

The J gene is TRBJ2-7, the V gene TRBV28, with D uncertain. Looked up from germline, CDR1 is MDHEN and CDR2 is SYDVKM. This CDR3 is built from 13 residues. V shed 3 bases and J shed 1 base, with 7 bases lying between them. The DNA for the CDR3 is TGTGCCAGCAGTTTGAGTCATTCCTACGAGCAGTACTTC. Translated, it gives CASSLSHSYEQYF.

This clonotype was detected once. The chain recombines TRBV3-1 with TRBJ2-1; D may match TRBD1 or TRBD2 (5 bases each). V was clipped by 4 bases and J by 8 bases, with 30 bases between them. The CDR3 spans 19 residues. CDR1 and CDR2 from the germline V gene are LGHDT and YNNKEL (reference sequence). Here the CDR3 reads CASSRPLLPSGTAPHEQFF. CDR3 sequence (DNA): TGTGCCAGCAGCCGACCTCTGCTCCCGTCCGGGACCGCCCCCCATGAGCAGTTCTTC.

This clonotype was detected a few times. The chain joins TRBV5-1 to TRBJ1-2; D might be TRBD1 (6 bases). V gave up 1 base and J gave up 6 bases, with 10 bases separating them. Germline V gene sequence: CDR1 SGHRS, CDR2 YFSETQ. The CDR3 is 13 residues long. The CDR3 nucleotides read TGCGCCAGCAGCTTGACAGGGATTGATGGCTACACCTTC. This codes for CASSLTGIDGYTF.

The CDR3 bases are TGTGCCAGCGGCTACTACGAGCAGTACTTC. It codes for CASGYYEQYF. The gene calls are TRBV27 and TRBJ2-7; D uncertain. Deletions cut 8 bases from V and 3 bases from J, with 5 bases between. The CDR3 sequence is 10 residues long. Germline V lookup: CDR1 MNHEY, CDR2 SMNVEV (reference sequence).

The V gene is TRBV20-1, the J gene TRBJ2-1, with TRBD2 matching 8 bases. This CDR3 contains 14 residues. Looked up from germline, CDR1 is DFQATT and CDR2 is SNEGSKA (reference sequence). J lost 0 bases, V lost 6 bases, and 4 bases had no gene match. The CDR3 DNA reads TGCAGTGCGAGAAGCGGGAGCTCCTACAATGAGCAGTTCTTC. Encoded protein: CSARSGSSYNEQFF.

This chain links TRBV20-1 with TRBJ1-4, with D uncertain. Germline-derived CDR1 and CDR2 are DFQATT and SNEGSKA (reference sequence). The CDR3 sequence is 14 residues long. V lost 0 bases and J lost 8, with 13 bases in between. The CDR3 nucleotides read TGCAGTGCTAGAGATTCGAAGGGTGGCGAAAAACTGTTTTTT. This encodes CSARDSKGGEKLFF.

The gene calls are TRBV2 and TRBJ1-2; 7 positions match TRBD1. V was pared by 3 bases and J by 5 bases, with 9 bases of the junction left unmatched. Germline CDR1 and CDR2: SNHLY and FYNNEI. This CDR3 spans 15 amino acids. CDR3 region: CASSEGEGGYYGYTF. The CDR3 region has the DNA TGTGCCAGCAGTGAGGGGGAAGGGGGCTATTATGGCTACACCTTC.